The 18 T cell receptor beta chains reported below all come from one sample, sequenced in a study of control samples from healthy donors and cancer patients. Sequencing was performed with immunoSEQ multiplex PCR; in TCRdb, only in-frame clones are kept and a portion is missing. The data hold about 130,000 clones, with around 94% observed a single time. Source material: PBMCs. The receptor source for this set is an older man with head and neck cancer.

The CDR3 bases are TGTGCCAGCAGTTTAACGGACAGGGAAGGTTTGGGCTACACCTTC. This translates into CASSLTDREGLGYTF. The chain joins TRBV6-2 or TRBV6-3 to TRBJ1-2, with 8 bases identical to TRBD1. The CDR3 loop spans 15 amino acids. V shed 4 bases and J 8 bases; nucleotides not matched to a gene: 12. Germline V gives CDR1 MNHEY, CDR2 SVGEGT.

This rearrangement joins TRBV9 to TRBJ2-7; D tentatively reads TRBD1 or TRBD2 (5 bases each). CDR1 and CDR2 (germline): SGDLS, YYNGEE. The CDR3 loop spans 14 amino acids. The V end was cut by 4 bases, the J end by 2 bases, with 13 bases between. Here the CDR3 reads CASSSGTTTYEQYF. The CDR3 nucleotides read TGTGCCAGCAGCTCCGGGACGACGACCTACGAGCAGTACTTC.

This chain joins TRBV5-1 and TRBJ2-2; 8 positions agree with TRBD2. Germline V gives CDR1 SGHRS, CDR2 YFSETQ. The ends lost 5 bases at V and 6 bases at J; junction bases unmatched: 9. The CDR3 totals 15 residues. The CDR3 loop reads CASRVSGSPAGELFF. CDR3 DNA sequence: TGCGCCAGCAGGGTAAGCGGGAGCCCCGCCGGGGAGCTGTTTTTT.

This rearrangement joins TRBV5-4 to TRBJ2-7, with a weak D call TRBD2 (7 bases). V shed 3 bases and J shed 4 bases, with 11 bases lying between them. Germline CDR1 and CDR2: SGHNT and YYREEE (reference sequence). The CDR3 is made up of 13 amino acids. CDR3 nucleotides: TGTGCCAGCAGCTGGGGGGGCGGATACGAGCAGTACTTC. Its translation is CASSWGGGYEQYF.

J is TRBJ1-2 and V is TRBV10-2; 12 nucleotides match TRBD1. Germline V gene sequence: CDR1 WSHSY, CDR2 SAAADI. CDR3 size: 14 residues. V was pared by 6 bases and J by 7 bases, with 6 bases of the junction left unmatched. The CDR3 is CASREGQGAGGYTF. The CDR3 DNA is TGCGCCAGCAGAGAGGGACAGGGGGCAGGTGGCTACACCTTC.

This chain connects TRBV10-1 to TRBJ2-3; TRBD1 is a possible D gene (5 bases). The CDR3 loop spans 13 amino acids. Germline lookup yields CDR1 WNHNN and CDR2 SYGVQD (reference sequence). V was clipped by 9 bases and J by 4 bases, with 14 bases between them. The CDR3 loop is CASGEGVADTQYF. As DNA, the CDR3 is TGCGCCAGTGGGGAAGGGGTGGCAGATACGCAGTATTTT.

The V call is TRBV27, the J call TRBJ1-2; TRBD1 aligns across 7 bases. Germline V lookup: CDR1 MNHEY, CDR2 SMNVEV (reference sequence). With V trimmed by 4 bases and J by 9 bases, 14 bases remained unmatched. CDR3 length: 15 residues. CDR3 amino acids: CASSSPGALQGSYTF. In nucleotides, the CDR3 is TGTGCCAGCAGTTCCCCGGGGGCTTTACAGGGGAGCTACACCTTC.

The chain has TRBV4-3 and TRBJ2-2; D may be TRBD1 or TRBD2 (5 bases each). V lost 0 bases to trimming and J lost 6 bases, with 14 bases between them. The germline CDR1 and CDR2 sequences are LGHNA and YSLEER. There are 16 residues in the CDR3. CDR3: CASSQDPRDGSGELFF. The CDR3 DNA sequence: TGCGCCAGCAGCCAAGATCCCAGGGACGGGTCCGGGGAGCTGTTTTTT.

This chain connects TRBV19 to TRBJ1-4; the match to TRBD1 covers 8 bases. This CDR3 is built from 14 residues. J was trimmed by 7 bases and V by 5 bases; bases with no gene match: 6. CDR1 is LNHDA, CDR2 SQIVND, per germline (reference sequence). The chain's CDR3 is CASSLTGAGEKLFF. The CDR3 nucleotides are TGTGCCAGTAGTTTGACAGGGGCGGGTGAAAAACTGTTTTTT.

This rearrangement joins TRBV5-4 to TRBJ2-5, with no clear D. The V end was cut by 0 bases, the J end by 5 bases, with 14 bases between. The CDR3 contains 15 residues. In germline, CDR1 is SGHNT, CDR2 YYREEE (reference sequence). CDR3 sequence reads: CASSLGSRVEETQYF. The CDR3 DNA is TGTGCCAGCAGCTTGGGTTCCCGGGTGGAGGAGACCCAGTACTTC.

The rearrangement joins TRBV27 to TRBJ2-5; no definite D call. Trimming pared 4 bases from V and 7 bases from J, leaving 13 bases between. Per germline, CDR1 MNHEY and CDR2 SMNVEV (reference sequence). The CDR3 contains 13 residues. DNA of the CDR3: TGTGCCAGCAGTTGGGGATGGGAAGGGACCCAGTACTTC. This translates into CASSWGWEGTQYF.

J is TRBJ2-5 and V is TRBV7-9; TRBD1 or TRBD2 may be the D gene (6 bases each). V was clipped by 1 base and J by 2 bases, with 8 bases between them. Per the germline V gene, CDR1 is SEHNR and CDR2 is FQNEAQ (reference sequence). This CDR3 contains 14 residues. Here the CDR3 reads CASSLVGGQETQYF. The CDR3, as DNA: TGTGCCAGCAGCTTAGTAGGGGGGCAAGAGACCCAGTACTTC.

The CDR3 here is CASSPPSRGTNTGELFF. In DNA form, the CDR3 reads TGTGCCAGCTCACCCCCCTCGAGGGGAACGAACACCGGGGAGCTGTTTTTT. The rearrangement uses TRBV18 and TRBJ2-2, with D perhaps given as TRBD1 or TRBD2 (5 bases each). With 3 bases removed from V and 0 bases from J, the gap between germline ends came to 14 bases. Per germline, CDR1 KGHSH and CDR2 LQKENI. The CDR3 has 17 amino acids.

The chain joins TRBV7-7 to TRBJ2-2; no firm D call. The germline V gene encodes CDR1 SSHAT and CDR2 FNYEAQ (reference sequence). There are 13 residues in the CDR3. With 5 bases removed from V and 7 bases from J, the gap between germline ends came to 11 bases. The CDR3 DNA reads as TGTGCCAGCAGCCCAACGCTGGGCGGGGAGCTGTTTTTT. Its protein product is CASSPTLGGELFF.

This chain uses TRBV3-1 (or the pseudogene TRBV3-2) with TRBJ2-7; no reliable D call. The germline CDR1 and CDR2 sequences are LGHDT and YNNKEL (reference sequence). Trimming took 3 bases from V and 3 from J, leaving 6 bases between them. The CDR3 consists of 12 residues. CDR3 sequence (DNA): TGTGCCAGCAGCCACCTTAGCTACGAGCAGTACTTC. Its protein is CASSHLSYEQYF.

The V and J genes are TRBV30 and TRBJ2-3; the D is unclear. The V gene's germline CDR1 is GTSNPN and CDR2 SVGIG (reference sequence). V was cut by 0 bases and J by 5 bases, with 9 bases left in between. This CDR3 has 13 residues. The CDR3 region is CAWSVQEGDTQYF. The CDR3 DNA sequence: TGTGCCTGGAGTGTACAAGAAGGAGATACGCAGTATTTT.

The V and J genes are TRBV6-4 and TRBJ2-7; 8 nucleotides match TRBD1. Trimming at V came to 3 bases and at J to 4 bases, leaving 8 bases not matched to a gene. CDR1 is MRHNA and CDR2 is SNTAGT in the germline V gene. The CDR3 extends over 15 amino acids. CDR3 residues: CASSEDRAGPYEQYF. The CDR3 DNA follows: TGTGCCAGCAGTGAGGACAGGGCTGGCCCTTACGAGCAGTACTTC.

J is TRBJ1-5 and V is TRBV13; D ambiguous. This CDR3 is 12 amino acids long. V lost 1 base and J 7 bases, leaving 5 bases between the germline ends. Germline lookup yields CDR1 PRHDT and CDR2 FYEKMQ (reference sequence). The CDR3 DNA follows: TGTGCCAGCAGCTTAGCCGCCCAGCCCCAGCATTTT. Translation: CASSLAAQPQHF.